This T cell receptor (beta chain) appears in the sequencing data of a study of T-cell memory formation after mild COVID-19. From the 5' RACE reads, TCRdb called clonotypes with MiXCR, one entry per CDR3 protein. The sample includes around 440,000 distinct CDR3 sequences, roughly 18% seen only once; the top ten take around an eighth. Note on this clonotype: The antigen is not known.

V was cut by 1 base and J by 6 bases, with 6 bases left in between. The CDR3 consists of 12 residues. Germline V gives CDR1 LGHDT, CDR2 YNNKEL (reference sequence). Study-wide results and limits: Pre-infection memory already had some responding clones, implying cross-reactive memory joined. CM and EM subsets held most contracting CD4+ clones; EMRA held CD8+ ones.

This sequence originates from an adult woman who had mild COVID-19 (a few samples of this study predate the infection). Cell type and time point are not known. Sequenced: PBMCs or a T cell subset sorted from them (not recorded which). The V gene is TRBV3-1, the J gene TRBJ1-1; D gene unclear. CDR3 coding DNA: TGTGCCAGCAGCCAAGGGGCCGCTGAAGCTTTCTTT. This gives the protein CASSQGAAEAFF.